Listed below are T cell receptor beta chains from one sample, sequenced in a study of response to subunit inactivated influenza vaccine. TCRdb redid the calling of the RT-PCR reads with MiXCR, one entry per CDR3 protein. This table holds hundreds of thousands of distinct CDR3 sequences, about 25% found once. The sample in question was CD4+ T cells sorted from PBMCs, obtained about 5 days after vaccination. The receptor set was obtained from a man aged 45-60 years who received an inactivated influenza vaccine. CDR3s include the opening cysteine and the closing phenylalanine or tryptophan. A D gene is named only where the DNA matches it firmly. A row's size may be missing; if present it is once, few, many or a size class.

J,V,D,size,length,DNA,CDR3
TRBJ2-7,TRBV5-5,.,.,15,TGTGCCAGCAGCTTCATCTTCGGCAAGGACTACGAGCAGTACTTC,CASSFIFGKDYEQYF
TRBJ1-6,TRBV4-3,.,.,13,TGCGCCAGCAGCCAAGCAGTAAATTCACCCCTCCACTTT,CASSQAVNSPLHF
TRBJ2-3,TRBV6-1,TRBD1,many,15,TGTGCCAGCAGCTCGGGACAGGGTTTAGGGGATACGCAGTATTTT,CASSSGQGLGDTQYF
TRBJ2-5,TRBV20-1,TRBD2,.,14,TGCAGTGCTAGAGAAAAGCGGGGGCTTGAGACCCAGTACTTC,CSAREKRGLETQYF
TRBJ1-2,TRBV20-1,.,.,12,TGCAGTGCTAGCGGGGGCGGCTATGGCTACACCTTC,CSASGGGYGYTF
TRBJ2-2,TRBV4-3,TRBD2,.,16,TGCGCCAGCACCCCGACTAGCGGGAGAGGGACCGGGGAGCTGTTTTTT,CASTPTSGRGTGELFF
TRBJ2-1,TRBV10-3,TRBD2,.,16,TGTGCCATCAGTGAGTCGAATGCGGGGGGTAACAATGAGCAGTTCTTC,CAISESNAGGNNEQFF
TRBJ2-5,TRBV7-9,.,.,15,TGTGCCAGCAGCCCGGGGCTTGGACGGGGAGAGACCCAGTACTTC,CASSPGLGRGETQYF
TRBJ1-2,TRBV7-2,TRBD1,many,14,TGTGCCAGCAGCTTCATAACAGGGGGCAATGGCTACACCTTC,CASSFITGGNGYTF
TRBJ1-1,TRBV6-1,TRBD1,.,15,TGTGCCAGCAGGGGAGCTCCGGGACAGGGGGATCTTGCTTTCTTT,CASRGAPGQGDLAFF
TRBJ2-1,TRBV7-9,.,few,17,TGTGCCAGCAGCCCCCCCCCGAATAAGAAGGTCCACAATGAGCAGTTCTTC,CASSPPPNKKVHNEQFF
TRBJ2-1,TRBV5-6,TRBD2,.,13,TGTGCCAGCAGCCGGGGGGACTCACCAAAGCCGTTCTTC,CASSRGDSPKPFF
TRBJ2-1,TRBV24-1,TRBD2,.,17,TGTGCCACCAGTGACCGCCGACTAGCGGGGGGCCGGAATGAGCAGTTCTTC,CATSDRRLAGGRNEQFF
TRBJ2-1,TRBV30,.,.,11,TGTGCCTGGAGTTTTGGAGATGGGCAGTTCTTC,CAWSFGDGQFF
TRBJ2-2,TRBV18,TRBD1,once,16,TGTGCCAGCCCCCGGCAAGACAGGGCGAACACCGGGGAGCTGTTTTTT,CASPRQDRANTGELFF
TRBJ2-5,TRBV12-3/TRBV12-4,.,many,14,TGTGCCAGCAGTTTAAGTAGTCGGGGGGAGACCCAGTACTTC,CASSLSSRGETQYF
TRBJ2-3,TRBV6-5,TRBD2,.,15,TGTGCCAGCAGTTACAGCGGGGGGGTAACAGATACGCAGTATTTT,CASSYSGGVTDTQYF
TRBJ2-1,TRBV7-2,TRBD2,.,15,TGTGCCAGCAGCTTAAGGACTAGCGGGAGGGGGGAGCAGTTCTTC,CASSLRTSGRGEQFF
TRBJ1-3,TRBV20-1,.,.,15,TGCAGTGCTAGAGTGAGAGGGAATCGTGGAAACACCATATATTTT,CSARVRGNRGNTIYF
TRBJ2-7,TRBV6-5,.,.,13,TGTGCCAGCAGTTGGGACCCCTCCTACGAGCAGTACTTC,CASSWDPSYEQYF
TRBJ2-3,TRBV20-1,TRBD2,few,17,TGCAGTGCTAGACGAGGGACTAGCGGGAGTAAGACAGATACGCAGTATTTT,CSARRGTSGSKTDTQYF
TRBJ1-2,TRBV6-1,TRBD1,.,15,TGTGCCAGCAGTGAAATTTTATTGACAGGGAAAGGCTACACCTTC,CASSEILLTGKGYTF
TRBJ1-4,TRBV20-1,.,.,16,TGCAGTGCTAGAGATTCGCGGAGACAGCTGGGGGAAAAACTGTTTTTT,CSARDSRRQLGEKLFF
TRBJ2-4,TRBV12-3/TRBV12-4,.,few,15,TGTGCCAGCAGTTTAGTGTCCGGGACGGCCAACATTCAGTACTTC,CASSLVSGTANIQYF
TRBJ2-6,TRBV6-2/TRBV6-3,TRBD1,.,17,TGTGCCAGCAGTTTGACAGGGGGCTCATCTGGGGCCAACGTCCTGACTTTC,CASSLTGGSSGANVLTF
TRBJ1-2,TRBV20-1,.,few,13,TGCAGTGCTAGAGATGCGGGGAACTATGGCTACACCTTC,CSARDAGNYGYTF